This T cell receptor (beta chain) derives from a study of post-analysis software for immune sequencing data. The CDR3 sequence is 15 residues long. Trimming took off 1 base at V and 3 bases at J, with 10 bases between the two ends. Germline V CDR1 and CDR2: MNHNS, SASEGT. Study observations and caveats: The study found TRBV5-6, TRBV5-1 and TRBV20-1 among about five TRBV segments more frequent in patients than controls.

Points on this clonotype: Its specificity is unknown.

Libraries were made from TCR beta cDNA, and they carried unique molecular identifiers. TCRdb analysed the PCR reads with MiXCR anew, one entry per CDR3 protein. The sample has about 820,000 distinct CDR3 sequences, 53% seen once. The material sequenced was blood. This chain links TRBV6-1 with TRBJ1-5, with D unresolved. The sequence was obtained from a girl aged 10 to 17 with multiple sclerosis. This CDR3 is CASSEGVSLNQPQHF. CDR3 DNA sequence: TGTGCCAGCAGTGAAGGGGTCTCCCTCAATCAGCCCCAGCATTTT.